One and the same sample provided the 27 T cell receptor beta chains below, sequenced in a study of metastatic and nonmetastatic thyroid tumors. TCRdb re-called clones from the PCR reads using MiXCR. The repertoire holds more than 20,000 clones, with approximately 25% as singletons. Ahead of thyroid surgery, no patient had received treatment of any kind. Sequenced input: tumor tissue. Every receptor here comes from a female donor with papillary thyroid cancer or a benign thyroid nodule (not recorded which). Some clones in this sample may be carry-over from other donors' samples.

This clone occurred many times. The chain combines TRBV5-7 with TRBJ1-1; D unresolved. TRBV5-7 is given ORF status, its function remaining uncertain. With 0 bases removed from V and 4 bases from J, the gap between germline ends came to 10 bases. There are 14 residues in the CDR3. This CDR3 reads CASSLAGGFTEAFF. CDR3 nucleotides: TGTGCCAGCAGCTTGGCCGGAGGTTTCACTGAAGCTTTCTTT.

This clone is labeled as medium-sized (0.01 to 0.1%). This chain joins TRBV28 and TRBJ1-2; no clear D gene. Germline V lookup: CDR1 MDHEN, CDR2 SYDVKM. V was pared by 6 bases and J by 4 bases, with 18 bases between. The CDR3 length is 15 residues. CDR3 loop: CASSPGSYISYGYTF. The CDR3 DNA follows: TGTGCCAGCAGCCCCGGCAGTTACATATCCTATGGCTACACCTTC.

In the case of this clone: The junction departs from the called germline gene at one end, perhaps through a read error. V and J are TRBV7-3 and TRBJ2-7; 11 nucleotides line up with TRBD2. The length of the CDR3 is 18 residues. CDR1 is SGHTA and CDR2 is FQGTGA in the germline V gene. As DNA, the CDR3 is TGTGCAAGCAGACCGGCGGGGCCGCCCGGGACTAGCGGCTACGGGCAGTACTTC. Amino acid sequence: CASRPAGPPGTSGYGQYF.

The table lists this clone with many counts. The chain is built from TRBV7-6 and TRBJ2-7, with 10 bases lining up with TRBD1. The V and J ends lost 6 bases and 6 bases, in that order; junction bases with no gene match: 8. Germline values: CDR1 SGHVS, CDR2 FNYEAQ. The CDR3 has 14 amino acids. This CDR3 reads CASSPRQGAGEQYF. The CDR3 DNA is TGTGCCAGCAGTCCTAGACAGGGGGCTGGCGAGCAGTACTTC.

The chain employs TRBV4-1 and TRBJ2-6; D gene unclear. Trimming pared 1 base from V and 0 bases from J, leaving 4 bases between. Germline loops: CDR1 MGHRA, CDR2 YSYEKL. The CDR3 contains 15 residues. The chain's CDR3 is CASSQGHSGANVLTF. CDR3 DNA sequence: TGCGCCAGCAGCCAAGGACACTCTGGGGCCAACGTCCTGACTTTC.

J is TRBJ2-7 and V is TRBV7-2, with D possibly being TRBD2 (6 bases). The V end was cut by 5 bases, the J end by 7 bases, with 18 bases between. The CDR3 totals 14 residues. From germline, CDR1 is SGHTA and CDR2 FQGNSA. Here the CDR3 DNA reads TGTGCCAGCAGCCACGGGGTTGGGGCGGGGGAGCAGTACTTC. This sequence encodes CASSHGVGAGEQYF.

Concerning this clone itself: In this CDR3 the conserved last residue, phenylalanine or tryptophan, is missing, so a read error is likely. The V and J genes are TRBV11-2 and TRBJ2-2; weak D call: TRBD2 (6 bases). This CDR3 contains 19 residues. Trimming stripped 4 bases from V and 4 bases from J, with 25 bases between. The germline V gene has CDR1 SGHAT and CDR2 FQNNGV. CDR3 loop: CASSWGVAGRGSRTGELFL. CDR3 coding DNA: TGTGCCAGCAGCTGGGGGGTGGCAGGGAGAGGCTCCCGCACCGGGGAGCTGTTTCTT.

CDR3 in DNA: TGTGCCAGCAGTCCCGGGACATACGGCGAGCAGTACTTC. As protein: CASSPGTYGEQYF. This rearrangement joins TRBV2 to TRBJ2-7; a possible D gene is TRBD1 (6 bases). V lost 5 bases, J lost 6 bases, and 14 bases lay in between. Per germline, CDR1 SNHLY and CDR2 FYNNEI. The CDR3 length is 13 residues.

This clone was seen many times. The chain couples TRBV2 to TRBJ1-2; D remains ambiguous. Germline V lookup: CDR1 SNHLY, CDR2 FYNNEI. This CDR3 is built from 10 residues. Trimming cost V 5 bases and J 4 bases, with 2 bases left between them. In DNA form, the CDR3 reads TGTGCCAGCAGTCTCTATGGCTACACCTTC. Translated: CASSLYGYTF.

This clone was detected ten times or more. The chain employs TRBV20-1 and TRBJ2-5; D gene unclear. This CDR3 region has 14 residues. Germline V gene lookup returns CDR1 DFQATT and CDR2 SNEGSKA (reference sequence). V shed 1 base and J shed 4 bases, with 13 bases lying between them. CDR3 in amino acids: CSARVWGLGETQYF. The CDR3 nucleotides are TGCAGTGCTAGAGTGTGGGGTTTAGGAGAGACCCAGTACTTC.

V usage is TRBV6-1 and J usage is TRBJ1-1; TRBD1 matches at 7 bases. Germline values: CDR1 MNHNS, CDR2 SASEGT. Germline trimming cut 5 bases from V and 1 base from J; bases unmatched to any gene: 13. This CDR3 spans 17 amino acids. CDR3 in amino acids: CASSFLQGTARNTEAFF. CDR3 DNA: TGTGCCAGCAGTTTTCTACAGGGGACTGCAAGGAACACTGAAGCTTTCTTT.

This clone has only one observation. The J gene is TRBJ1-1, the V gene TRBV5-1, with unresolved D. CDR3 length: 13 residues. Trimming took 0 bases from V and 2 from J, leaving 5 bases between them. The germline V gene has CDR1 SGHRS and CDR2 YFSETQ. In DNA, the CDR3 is TGCGCCAGCAGCTTGGGAGGTAACACTGAAGCTTTCTTT. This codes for CASSLGGNTEAFF.

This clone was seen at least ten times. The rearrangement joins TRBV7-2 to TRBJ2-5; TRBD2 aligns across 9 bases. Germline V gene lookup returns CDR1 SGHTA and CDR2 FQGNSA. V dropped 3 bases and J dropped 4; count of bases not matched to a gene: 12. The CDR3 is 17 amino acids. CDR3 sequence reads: CASSFMGREGLRETQYF. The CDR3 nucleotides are TGTGCCAGCAGCTTCATGGGGCGGGAGGGCCTGAGAGAGACCCAGTACTTC.

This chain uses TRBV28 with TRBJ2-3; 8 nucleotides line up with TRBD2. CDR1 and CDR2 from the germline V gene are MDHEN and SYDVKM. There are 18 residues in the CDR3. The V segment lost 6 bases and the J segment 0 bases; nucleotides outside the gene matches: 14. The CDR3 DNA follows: TGTGCCAGCAGCTACACTCGGGCGGGAGGCCCCAGCACAGATACGCAGTATTTT. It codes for CASSYTRAGGPSTDTQYF.

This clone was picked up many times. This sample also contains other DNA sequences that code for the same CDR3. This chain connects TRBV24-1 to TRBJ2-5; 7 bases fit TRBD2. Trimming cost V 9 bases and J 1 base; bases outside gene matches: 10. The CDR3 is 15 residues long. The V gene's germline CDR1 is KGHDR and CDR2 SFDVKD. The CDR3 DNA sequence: TGTGCCACCTCGCCCGGCGGGAGAGTCCAAGAGACCCAGTACTTC. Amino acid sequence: CATSPGGRVQETQYF.

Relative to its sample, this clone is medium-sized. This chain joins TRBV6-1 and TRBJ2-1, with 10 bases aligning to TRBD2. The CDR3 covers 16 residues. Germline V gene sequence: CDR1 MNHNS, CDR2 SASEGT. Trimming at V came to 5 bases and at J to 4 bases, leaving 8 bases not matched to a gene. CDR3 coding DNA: TGTGCCAGCAGTATTCCGGGACTAGCGAGATACAATGAGCAGTTCTTC. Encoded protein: CASSIPGLARYNEQFF.

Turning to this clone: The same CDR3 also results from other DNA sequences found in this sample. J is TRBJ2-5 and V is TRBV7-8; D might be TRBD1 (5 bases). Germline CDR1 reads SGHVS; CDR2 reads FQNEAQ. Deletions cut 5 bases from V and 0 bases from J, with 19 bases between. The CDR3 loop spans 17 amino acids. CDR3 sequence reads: CASSPVWGDRDQETQYF. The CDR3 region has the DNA TGTGCCAGCAGCCCGGTGTGGGGCGACAGAGACCAAGAGACCCAGTACTTC. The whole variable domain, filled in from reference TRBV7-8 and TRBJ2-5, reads GAGVSQSPRYKVAKRGQDVALRCDPISGHVSLFWYQQALGQGPEFLTYFQNEAQLDKSGLPSDRFFAERPEGSVSTLKIQRTQQEDSAVYLCASSPVWGDRDQETQYFGPGTRLLVL.

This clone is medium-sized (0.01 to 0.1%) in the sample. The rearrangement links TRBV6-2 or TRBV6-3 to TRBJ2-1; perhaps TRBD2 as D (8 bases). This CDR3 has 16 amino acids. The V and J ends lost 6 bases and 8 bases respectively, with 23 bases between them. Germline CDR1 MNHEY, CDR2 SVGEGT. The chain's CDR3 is CASSRSGTRTGHEQFF. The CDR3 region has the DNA TGTGCCAGCAGCCGATCCGGGACTAGGACAGGCCATGAGCAGTTCTTC.

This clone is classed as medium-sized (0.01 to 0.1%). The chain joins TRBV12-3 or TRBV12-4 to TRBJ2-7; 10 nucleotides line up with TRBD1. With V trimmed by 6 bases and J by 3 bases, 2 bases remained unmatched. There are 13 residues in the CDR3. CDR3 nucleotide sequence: TGTGCCAGCAGGGGGGACAGGGGCTACGAGCAGTACTTC. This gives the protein CASRGDRGYEQYF.

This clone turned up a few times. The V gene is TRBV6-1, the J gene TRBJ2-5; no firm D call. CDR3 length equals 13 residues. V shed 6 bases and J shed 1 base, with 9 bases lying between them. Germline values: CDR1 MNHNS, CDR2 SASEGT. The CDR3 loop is CASSASPQETQYF. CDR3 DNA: TGTGCCAGCAGCGCCTCGCCCCAAGAGACCCAGTACTTC.

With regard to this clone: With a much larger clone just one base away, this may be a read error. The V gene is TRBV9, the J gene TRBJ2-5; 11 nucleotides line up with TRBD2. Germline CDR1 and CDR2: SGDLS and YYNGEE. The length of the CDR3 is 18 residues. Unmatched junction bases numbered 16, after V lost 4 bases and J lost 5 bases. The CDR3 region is CASSHNVLLAGVCETQYF. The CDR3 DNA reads TGTGCCAGCAGCCACAATGTACTACTAGCGGGAGTCTGCGAGACCCAGTACTTC.

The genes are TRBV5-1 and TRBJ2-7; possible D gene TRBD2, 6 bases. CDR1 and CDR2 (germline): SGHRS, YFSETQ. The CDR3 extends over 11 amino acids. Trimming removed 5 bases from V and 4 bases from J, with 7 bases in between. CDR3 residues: CASRGGYEQYF. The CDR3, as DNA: TGCGCCAGCAGGGGGGGTTACGAGCAGTACTTC.

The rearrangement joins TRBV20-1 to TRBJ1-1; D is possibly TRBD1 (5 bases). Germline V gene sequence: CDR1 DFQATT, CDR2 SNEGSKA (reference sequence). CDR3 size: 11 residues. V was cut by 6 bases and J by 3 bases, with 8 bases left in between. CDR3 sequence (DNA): TGCAGTGCCAGACAGTACACTGAAGCTTTCTTT. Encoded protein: CSARQYTEAFF.

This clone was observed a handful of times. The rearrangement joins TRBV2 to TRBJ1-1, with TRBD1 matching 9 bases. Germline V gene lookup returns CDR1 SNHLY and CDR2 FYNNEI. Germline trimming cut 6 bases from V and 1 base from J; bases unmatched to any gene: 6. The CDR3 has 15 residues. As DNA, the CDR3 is TGTGCCAGCAGGGAAACAGGGGGCCCGAACACTGAAGCTTTCTTT. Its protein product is CASRETGGPNTEAFF.

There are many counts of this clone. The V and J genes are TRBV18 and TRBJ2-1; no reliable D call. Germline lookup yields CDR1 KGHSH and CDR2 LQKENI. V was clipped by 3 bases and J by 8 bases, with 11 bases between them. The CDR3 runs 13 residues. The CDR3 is CASSPGQVDEQFF. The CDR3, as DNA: TGTGCCAGCTCACCTGGGCAGGTCGATGAGCAGTTCTTC. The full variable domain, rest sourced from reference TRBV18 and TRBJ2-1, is NAGVMQNPRHLVRRRGQEARLRCSPMKGHSHVYWYRQLPEEGLKFMVYLQKENIIDESGMPKERFSAEFPKEGPSILRIQQVVRGDSAAYFCASSPGQVDEQFFGPGTRLTVL.

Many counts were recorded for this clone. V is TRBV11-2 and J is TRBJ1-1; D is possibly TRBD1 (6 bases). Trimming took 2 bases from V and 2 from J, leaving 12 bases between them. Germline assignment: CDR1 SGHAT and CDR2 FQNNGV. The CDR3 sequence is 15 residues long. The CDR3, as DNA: TGTGCCAGCAGCTTAAATTCGGGGGCTAACACTGAAGCTTTCTTT. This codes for CASSLNSGANTEAFF.

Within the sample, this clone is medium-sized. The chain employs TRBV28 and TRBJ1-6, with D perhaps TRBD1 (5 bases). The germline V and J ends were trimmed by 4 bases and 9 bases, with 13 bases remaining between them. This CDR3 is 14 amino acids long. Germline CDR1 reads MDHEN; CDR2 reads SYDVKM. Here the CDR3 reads CASSSGTRGSPLHF. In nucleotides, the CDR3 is TGTGCCAGCAGTTCCGGGACGCGGGGTTCACCCCTCCACTTT.